These 21 T cell receptor beta chains share one sample of origin, sequenced in a study of T cells after yellow fever vaccination. TCRdb re-analysed the 5' RACE reads in MiXCR, keeping a single row per CDR3 protein. The data show about 340,000 distinct CDR3 sequences, around 12% seen once. Source: CD4+ T cells sorted from PBMCs, taken 15 days after the yellow fever booster vaccination. These receptors originate from a young man who received the YFV17D yellow fever vaccine.

The rearrangement uses TRBV5-6 and TRBJ2-1; TRBD2 matches 12 bases. This CDR3 contains 14 residues. Germline loops: CDR1 SGHDT, CDR2 YYEEEE. V was pared by 5 bases and J by 12 bases, with 9 bases of the junction left unmatched. CDR3 sequence reads: CASSVASGGARQFF. CDR3 nucleotide sequence: TGTGCCAGCAGTGTGGCTAGCGGGGGGGCCCGGCAGTTCTTC. Together with reference TRBV5-6 and TRBJ2-1, the CDR3 gives the full variable domain: DAGVTQSPTHLIKTRGQQVTLRCSPKSGHDTVSWYQQALGQGPQFIFQYYEEEERQRGNFPDRFSGHQFPNYSSELNVNALLLGDSALYLCASSVASGGARQFFGPGTRLTVL.

This chain uses TRBV2 with TRBJ2-1; 9 bases fit TRBD2. The germline gives CDR1 SNHLY, CDR2 FYNNEI. The CDR3 spans 14 residues. V gave up 11 bases and J gave up 4 bases; unmatched junction bases: 9. CDR3 sequence: CAGGSGGTYNEQFF. CDR3 coding DNA: TGTGCCGGAGGGAGCGGGGGGACGTACAATGAGCAGTTCTTC. The variable domain in full, completed from reference TRBV2 and TRBJ2-1, reads EPEVTQTPSHQVTQMGQEVILRCVPISNHLYFYWYRQILGQKVEFLVSFYNNEISEKSEIFDDQFSVERPDGSNFTLKIRSTKLEDSAMYFCAGGSGGTYNEQFFGPGTRLTVL.

The V and J genes are TRBV5-1 and TRBJ2-3; D is unresolved. Germline CDR1 is SGHRS and CDR2 is YFSETQ. CDR3 size: 13 residues. Deletions cut 3 bases from V and 2 bases from J, with 7 bases between. The CDR3 region has the DNA TGCGCCAGCAGCTCGGACCTCACAGATACGCAGTATTTT. It is translated as CASSSDLTDTQYF.

This clonotype was detected only a few times. V usage is TRBV7-2 and J usage is TRBJ2-1; the D call may be TRBD1 or TRBD2 (5 bases each). Germline V gives CDR1 SGHTA, CDR2 FQGNSA. Trimming cost V 5 bases and J 0 bases, with 14 bases left between them. The CDR3 has 16 residues. In DNA, the CDR3 is TGTGCCAGCAGCAAACTTCCAGGGAGCTCCTACAATGAGCAGTTCTTC. Protein sequence: CASSKLPGSSYNEQFF. Full variable domain (rest looked up from reference TRBV7-2 and TRBJ2-1): GAGVSQSPSNKVTEKGKDVELRCDPISGHTALYWYRQSLGQGLEFLIYFQGNSAPDKSGLPSDRFSAERTGGSVSTLTIQRTQQEDSAVYLCASSKLPGSSYNEQFFGPGTRLTVL.

V gene TRBV2 combines with J gene TRBJ1-5; D call uncertain. The CDR3 sequence is 13 residues long. V gave up 6 bases and J gave up 6 bases, with 12 bases separating them. Germline CDR1 SNHLY, CDR2 FYNNEI. The CDR3 protein is CASRRESGQPQHF. CDR3 DNA sequence: TGTGCCAGCAGGAGGGAGTCGGGTCAGCCCCAGCATTTT.

This clonotype was recorded a few times. V usage is TRBV7-9 and J usage is TRBJ2-6; D possibly matches TRBD1 or TRBD2 (5 bases each). This CDR3 spans 14 amino acids. Trimming removed 0 bases at V and 9 bases at J, with 9 bases between. From germline, CDR1 is SEHNR and CDR2 FQNEAQ (reference sequence). The CDR3 region is CASSLAWDVNVLTF. The CDR3 nucleotides are TGTGCCAGCAGCTTAGCCTGGGACGTCAACGTCCTGACTTTC.

This clonotype was detected once. The chain combines TRBV5-1 with TRBJ1-3, with D unclear. Germline CDR1 and CDR2: SGHRS and YFSETQ. This CDR3 has 17 residues. The germline V and J ends were trimmed by 4 bases and 2 bases, with 19 bases remaining between them. The CDR3 region is CASSGSPGRIPGNTIYF. The CDR3 DNA sequence: TGCGCCAGCAGCGGGAGCCCCGGGCGGATCCCTGGAAACACCATATATTTT.

This clonotype was seen a few times. The genes are TRBV6-6 and TRBJ1-2; maybe TRBD1 (5 bases). This CDR3 region has 15 residues. Looked up from germline, CDR1 is MNHNY and CDR2 is SVGAGI (reference sequence). Trimming took 2 bases from V and 4 from J, leaving 14 bases between them. In DNA form, the CDR3 reads TGTGCCAGCAGTTACCTCAGGGCCCCTTCCTATGGCTACACCTTC. It yields the protein CASSYLRAPSYGYTF.

J is TRBJ1-3 and V is TRBV27, with TRBD1 matching over 7 bases. The CDR3 spans 17 residues. Germline lookup yields CDR1 MNHEY and CDR2 SMNVEV (reference sequence). Trimming removed 9 bases from V and 4 bases from J; junction bases left unmatched: 18. CDR3 sequence (DNA): TGTGCCAGGGGGGGACGACAGGGAGGGGAGTCCGGAAACACCATATATTTT. This encodes CARGGRQGGESGNTIYF.

This clonotype has more than one count but fewer than ten. This sequence joins TRBV4-1 and TRBJ2-4, with D maybe TRBD2 (5 bases). V was trimmed by 1 base and J by 3 bases, leaving 7 bases between them. The CDR3 sequence is 14 residues long. Per the germline V gene, CDR1 is MGHRA and CDR2 is YSYEKL. The CDR3 spells CASSQAGNKNIQYF. For the CDR3, the DNA is TGCGCCAGCAGCCAAGCGGGGAACAAAAACATTCAGTACTTC.

There are a few counts of this clonotype. The chain employs TRBV5-1 and TRBJ2-6, with 7 bases that match TRBD1. Unmatched junction bases numbered 7, after V lost 5 bases and J lost 2 bases. The germline CDR1 and CDR2 sequences are SGHRS and YFSETQ. CDR3 length: 16 amino acids. CDR3 in DNA: TGCGCCAGCAGTTATTTCCAGGGGGCTGGGGCCAACGTCCTGACTTTC. It codes for CASSYFQGAGANVLTF.

Only a few counts were recorded for this clonotype. The chain combines TRBV5-1 with TRBJ1-2; D unclear. This CDR3 contains 14 residues. The V end lost 7 bases, the J end lost 4 bases, and 17 bases lay between the germline ends. Germline V gives CDR1 SGHRS, CDR2 YFSETQ. The CDR3 region is CASGLGKGLYGYTF. In nucleotides, the CDR3 is TGCGCCAGCGGTTTGGGGAAGGGTCTCTATGGCTACACCTTC.

The genes are TRBV7-2 and TRBJ2-7, with D perhaps matching TRBD1 (5 bases). This CDR3 has 14 amino acids. V was trimmed by 2 bases and J by 0 bases, leaving 8 bases between them. Per germline, CDR1 SGHTA and CDR2 FQGNSA. CDR3 nucleotide sequence: TGTGCCAGCAGCTTAACAGGAGACTCCTACGAGCAGTACGTC. Translation: CASSLTGDSYEQYV.

This clonotype has at least ten counts. The rearrangement joins TRBV6-5 to TRBJ1-6, with 7 bases lining up with TRBD1. V lost 4 bases to trimming and J lost 15 bases; unmatched junction nucleotides: 6. The CDR3 has 12 residues. Germline-derived CDR1 and CDR2 are MNHEY and SVGAGI. The chain's CDR3 is CASSSQGSHLHF. In DNA form, the CDR3 reads TGTGCCAGCAGTTCACAGGGGAGTCACCTCCACTTT.

This chain connects TRBV7-2 to TRBJ2-1, with TRBD1 as a possible D gene (6 bases). Germline CDR1 is SGHTA and CDR2 is FQGNSA. The ends were cut back, 3 bases at V and 10 bases at J, with 10 bases in the middle. There are 12 residues in the CDR3. The CDR3: CASSFWGREQFF. The CDR3 DNA follows: TGTGCCAGCAGCTTCTGGGGGCGCGAGCAGTTCTTC.

The gene calls are TRBV6-2 or TRBV6-3 and TRBJ1-1; D call uncertain. Germline CDR1 and CDR2: MNHEY and SVGEGT. Trimming took 9 bases from V and 2 from J, leaving 10 bases between them. The CDR3 extends over 12 amino acids. CDR3 bases: TGTGCCAGTTCGGACCTAAACACTGAAGCTTTCTTT. It specifies CASSDLNTEAFF.

This clonotype has ten or more counts. The V gene is TRBV6-2 or TRBV6-3, the J gene TRBJ2-2; a weak D match, TRBD1 (5 bases). Germline V gene data show CDR1 as MNHEY and CDR2 as SVGEGT. The CDR3 runs 16 residues. The CDR3, as DNA: TGTGCTTCTACGGTTCAAGGGGCCTCGATTACCGGGGAGCTGTTTTTT. Translating gives CASTVQGASITGELFF.

The chain uses TRBV6-5 and TRBJ1-4; 8 bases map to TRBD1. The CDR3 extends over 15 amino acids. Germline CDR1 MNHEY, CDR2 SVGAGI. V gave up 9 bases and J gave up 2 bases; unmatched junction bases: 8. CDR3 sequence: CASKGQGATNEKLFF. The CDR3 DNA reads as TGTGCCAGTAAGGGCCAGGGGGCGACTAATGAAAAACTGTTTTTT.

The V call is TRBV5-1, the J call TRBJ2-5, with TRBD1 matching over 7 bases. Germline values: CDR1 SGHRS, CDR2 YFSETQ. Unmatched junction bases numbered 5, after V lost 5 bases and J lost 1 base. The CDR3 runs to 14 residues. The CDR3 DNA is TGCGCCAGCAGACGGGGACAGTTCCAAGAGACCCAGTACTTC. Residues: CASRRGQFQETQYF.

The rearrangement links TRBV5-1 to TRBJ2-7; 8 nucleotides agree with TRBD1. Germline V CDR1 and CDR2: SGHRS, YFSETQ. This CDR3 has 12 residues. Trimming removed 3 bases from V and 5 bases from J; junction bases left unmatched: 1. DNA of the CDR3: TGCGCCAGCAGCTGGACAGGGCACGAGCAGTACTTC. Translating gives CASSWTGHEQYF.

In its sample, this clonotype was seen many times. The V call is TRBV12-3 or TRBV12-4, the J call TRBJ2-7; D not resolved. CDR3 length equals 19 residues. Trimming stripped 4 bases from V and 0 bases from J, with 25 bases between. DNA for the CDR3: TGTGCCAGCAGTTCTCTTATTAGGTTTGGCTTTAAATTCTCCTACGAGCAGTACTTC. Protein product: CASSSLIRFGFKFSYEQYF.